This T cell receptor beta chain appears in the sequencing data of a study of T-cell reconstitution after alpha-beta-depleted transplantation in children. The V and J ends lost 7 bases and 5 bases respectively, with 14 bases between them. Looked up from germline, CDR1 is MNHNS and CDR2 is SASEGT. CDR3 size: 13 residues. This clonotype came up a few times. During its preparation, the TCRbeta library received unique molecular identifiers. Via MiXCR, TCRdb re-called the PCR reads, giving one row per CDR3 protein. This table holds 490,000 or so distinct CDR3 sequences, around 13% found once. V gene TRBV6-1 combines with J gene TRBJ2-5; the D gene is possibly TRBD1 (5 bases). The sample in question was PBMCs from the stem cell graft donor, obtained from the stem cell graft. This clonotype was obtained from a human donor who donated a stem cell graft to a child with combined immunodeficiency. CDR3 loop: CASKTRALETQYF. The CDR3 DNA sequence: TGTGCCAGCAAGACCAGGGCGTTGGAGACCCAGTACTTC.